This T cell receptor (beta chain) was sequenced in a study of blood T cell dynamics during melanoma immunotherapy. Study-wide context: Standard first-line treatment here was pembrolizumab or nivolumab plus ipilimumab in metastatic melanoma.

Study observations and caveats: Clones driving repertoire changes may be melanoma-specific or general immune activation.

Here immunoSEQ multiplex PCR was the method, and the copy in TCRdb shows in-frame clones only, minus some. The repertoire consists of roughly 6,900 clones, with 80% occurring once and the leading ten covering around 27%. V lost 4 bases and J lost 5, with 9 bases in between. The CDR3 is made up of 13 amino acids. In germline, CDR1 is SNHLY, CDR2 FYNNEI. Time point noted: pre-treatment baseline. Patients had no prior systemic cancer treatment, immunosuppressants or other active cancers. This clone was counted a few times. Its antigen is currently unknown. This sequence joins TRBV2 and TRBJ1-5; D possibly corresponds to TRBD1 (5 bases). The material sequenced was blood, taken from a patient treated with checkpoint blockade. This TCR derives from a human donor with melanoma. The CDR3 DNA sequence: TGTGCCAGCAGTGGCTCGGGGGATCAGCCCCAGCATTTT. This encodes CASSGSGDQPQHF.